This is a list of T cell receptor beta chains from one sample in a study of blood T cell repertoires in COVID-19. Libraries were prepared by immunoSEQ multiplex PCR; TCRdb keeps only in-frame clonotypes and omits some of them. The sample consists of around 150,000 clones, more than 75% of them appearing once. The sequencing sample was made of peripheral blood. The receptors were sampled from a man aged 18 to 30 with acute or convalescent COVID-19. Each CDR3 is given with its conserved first and last residue. The order of the fields is V gene, J gene, CDR3 protein.

>TRBV6-5|TRBJ2-7
CASSYGDRVVYEQYF
>TRBV19|TRBJ2-6
CASSPPEGVSGANVLTF
>TRBV2|TRBJ2-5
CASSEGPGQKETQYF
>TRBV27|TRBJ1-5
CASSTGLNQPQHF
>TRBV7-8|TRBJ2-7
CASSVIAGGTYEQYF
>TRBV4-1|TRBJ2-5
CASSLTPSGDLYQETQYF
>TRBV7-6|TRBJ1-1
CASSLWTGNTEAFF
>TRBV18|TRBJ2-1
CASSLSRGSYNEQFF
>TRBV5-1|TRBJ2-1
CASSLWAPSSNEQFF
>TRBV3-1/TRBV3-2|TRBJ1-1
CASSQRGTTEAFF
>TRBV12-3/TRBV12-4|TRBJ1-1
CASTWQGRTEAFF
>TRBV7-8|TRBJ2-2
CASSQRGSGNTGELFF
>TRBV18|TRBJ2-7
CASSTTGSYEQYF
>TRBV18|TRBJ1-5
CASSPDRNQPQHF
>TRBV7-2|TRBJ1-2
CASSLGSTGPDGYTF
>TRBV15|TRBJ1-2
CATSSTDIYGYTF
>TRBV11-2|TRBJ2-1
CASSDKGASGYNEQFF
>TRBV6-2/TRBV6-3|TRBJ1-5
CASSYVTGDQPQHF
>TRBV19|TRBJ1-4
CASSRGLDEKLFF
>TRBV5-4|TRBJ1-4
CASSRDRGEKLFF
>TRBV5-1|TRBJ1-1
CASSTGQGLNTEAFF
>TRBV5-1|TRBJ1-2
CASSWRTGGYGYTF
>TRBV25-1|TRBJ1-6
CASSELGTKYNSPLHF
>TRBV6-2/TRBV6-3|TRBJ2-3
CASSYTKGTGDTDTQYF
>TRBV25-1|TRBJ1-1
CASSEPQGANTEAFF
>TRBV30|TRBJ1-2
CAWRFRDRGGGYTF